Listed below are T cell receptor beta chains from one sample, sequenced in a study of technical replicates of blood from a handful of donors. Clones were sequenced by immunoSEQ multiplex PCR, and TCRdb holds only the in-frame ones, with some missing. The sample lists roughly 97,000 clones; approximately 96% were seen once. Sequencing used T cells isolated from PBMCs. These receptors all come from a human donor in good health. Both conserved end residues are trimmed from each CDR3. Fields, in order: V gene, J gene, CDR3 protein.

>TRBV18|TRBJ2-7
ASSPPEQGISYEQY
>TRBV7-2|TRBJ2-7
ASSRALGAYEQY
>TRBV5-4|TRBJ2-3
ASSLGLAEQY
>TRBV6-6|TRBJ2-7
ASIGGRFSIYEQY
>TRBV6-5|TRBJ1-4
ASSYSGAGANFKLF
>TRBV4-2|TRBJ1-1
ASSQQEGDTEAF
>TRBV28|TRBJ2-5
ASTQSTVQYQETQY
>TRBV18|TRBJ2-2
ASSMDRGLANTGELF
>TRBV30|TRBJ1-4
AWSIGGADEKLF
>TRBV6-5|TRBJ1-1
ASSSPGTVSEAF
>TRBV27|TRBJ2-7
ASSLLGSWDRPYEQY
>TRBV9|TRBJ1-3
ASSPDRGSGNTIY
>TRBV7-9|TRBJ2-7
ASSLRGNYEQY
>TRBV6-1|TRBJ2-1
ASGLALYNEQF
>TRBV28|TRBJ1-3
ASSLRGQRGGNTIY